The rows below give T cell receptor beta chains drawn from one sample of a study of blood T cell repertoires in COVID-19. The assay was immunoSEQ multiplex PCR, and TCRdb's table has in-frame clones only and misses some. This repertoire shows more than 65,000 clones, approximately 90% found once; its top ten account for around 5.8%. The sequenced sample was peripheral blood. The receptors originated from a woman aged 45-65 years with acute or convalescent COVID-19. CDR3s include the opening cysteine and the closing phenylalanine or tryptophan. A D gene is named only where the DNA matches it firmly. Size values are once, few and many counts, or a class for expanded clones, and some rows have none.

few TRBJ2-5 TRBV5-1 TRBD1 TGCGCCAGCAGCTTGGGGACAGGGGGGAGAGAGACCCAGTACTTC CASSLGTGGRETQYF
- TRBJ1-5 TRBV6-6 TRBD1 TGTGCCAGCAGTGACTACAGGGGGGGTAGCAATCAGCCCCAGCATTTT CASSDYRGGSNQPQHF
many TRBJ2-7 TRBV7-8 TRBD1 TGTGCCAGCAGCTTAGCGCAGGGGGCGGCCGAGCAGTACTTC CASSLAQGAAEQYF
- TRBJ2-7 TRBV10-3 TRBD1 TGTGCCATCAGTGAGTCGACAGGGAACTACGAGCAGTACTTC CAISESTGNYEQYF
- TRBJ2-5 TRBV7-2 - TGTGCCAGCAGCACTCAGGGGTCTCGCATTGAGCAGACCCAGTACTTC CASSTQGSRIEQTQYF
- TRBJ1-1 TRBV11-2 - TGTGCCAGCAGCCAAGGGGGTAGCACTGAAGCTTTCTTT CASSQGGSTEAFF
- TRBJ2-7 TRBV27 TRBD1 TGTGCCAGCAGTTTAATTCCAGGGGGTGACGAGCAGTACTTC CASSLIPGGDEQYF
- TRBJ1-3 TRBV19 - TGTGCCAGTAGTCCACAGACACTTTCAAGCTCTGGAAACACCATATATTTT CASSPQTLSSSGNTIYF
- TRBJ2-3 TRBV4-1 TRBD1 TGCGCCAGCAGCCAGTTACAGGGGGCGGGGGATACGCAGTATTTT CASSQLQGAGDTQYF
- TRBJ1-5 TRBV28 TRBD1 TGTGCCAGCATCTCCGGGACAGGACCTACCGATCAGCCCCAGCATTTT CASISGTGPTDQPQHF
- TRBJ2-3 TRBV7-8 TRBD2 TGTGCCAGCAGCCCCCGGACTAGCGGGAGGTTTGGAGATACGCAGTATTTT CASSPRTSGRFGDTQYF
- TRBJ2-1 TRBV9 TRBD1 TGTGCCAGCAGCGTAGGTACAGGGGGCTTCAATGAGCAGTTCTTC CASSVGTGGFNEQFF
- TRBJ2-1 TRBV11-1 TRBD2 TGTGCCAGCAGCTTAGCGTCCGGGGGGGGGTCGGATGAGCAGTTCTTC CASSLASGGGSDEQFF
- TRBJ1-1 TRBV2 TRBD1 TGTGCCAGCAAAGAGACGGGACAGATGAACACTGAAGCTTTCTTT CASKETGQMNTEAFF
- TRBJ2-7 TRBV5-1 TRBD1 TGCGCCAGCAGCTTACCGGGACAGGGGCCGCCCGAGCAGTACTTC CASSLPGQGPPEQYF
- TRBJ2-1 TRBV2 TRBD2 TGTGCCAGCAGTAAAACTAGCGTCAACAATGAGCAGTTCTTC CASSKTSVNNEQFF
- TRBJ1-1 TRBV6-1 TRBD1 TGTGCCAGCAGTGAAGAAGTCGGAGGGACAGGGTACACTGAAGCTTTCTTT CASSEEVGGTGYTEAFF
few TRBJ2-7 TRBV2 - TGTGCCAGCGGGACAAACTCCTACGAGCAGTACTTC CASGTNSYEQYF
- TRBJ2-6 TRBV15 TRBD1 TGTGCCACCAGCAGACAAAGGACAGGGGGAAACTCTGGGGCCAACGTCCTGACTTTC CATSRQRTGGNSGANVLTF
once TRBJ1-4 TRBV25-1 - TGTGCCAGCAGTGAATATATAGGGGGAGTCGAGGATGAAAAACTGTTTTTT CASSEYIGGVEDEKLFF
- TRBJ2-7 TRBV29-1 - TGCAGCGTTGCGCCGGCAGAACTACGGGGCGAGCAGTACTTC CSVAPAELRGEQYF
- TRBJ2-1 TRBV24-1 TRBD2 TGTGCCACCAGTGATTCCAGACTAGCGGGGGGCCGTGTTGAGCAGTTCTTC CATSDSRLAGGRVEQFF
- TRBJ1-2 TRBV5-4 TRBD1 TGTGCCAGCAGCCCCGGGACAGAGTTACATGGCTACACCTTC CASSPGTELHGYTF
few TRBJ2-3 TRBV27 TRBD2 TGTGCCAGCACCAACTGGGGGGGGGCAGATACGCAGTATTTT CASTNWGGADTQYF
- TRBJ1-4 TRBV5-6 TRBD1 TGTGCCAGCAACCCCGGGACAGAGTTAGAAAAACTGTTTTTT CASNPGTELEKLFF
- TRBJ1-2 TRBV19 - TGTGCCAGTAGTTTCAGTAACTATGGCTACACCTTC CASSFSNYGYTF
- TRBJ2-7 TRBV7-2 TRBD2 TGTGCCAGCAGCCGCCACGGTGCGGGAGGGCCGTACGAGCAGTACTTC CASSRHGAGGPYEQYF
- TRBJ1-2 TRBV5-4 - TGTGCCAGCAGCTTGGCCAGGGCCGGGTACACCTTC CASSLARAGYTF
once TRBJ2-1 TRBV6-1 TRBD1 TGTGCCAGCAGTGAGAGACAGGGGGCTAGAGCACTCTACAATGAGCAGTTCTTC CASSERQGARALYNEQFF
- TRBJ2-7 TRBV7-9 - TGTGCCAGCAGGGCCCGGGACTCCTACGAGCAGTACTTC CASRARDSYEQYF
- TRBJ1-2 TRBV2 TRBD1 TGTGCGAACCCACGGGGACAGGGTGGTGGCTACACCTTC CANPRGQGGGYTF
once TRBJ2-7 TRBV6-8 TRBD1 TGTGCCAGCAGTTATAGGTCCCTGGGACAGGGGTTCTCCGGGCCGTACTTC CASSYRSLGQGFSGPYF
- TRBJ1-1 TRBV2 TRBD1 TGTGCCAGCAGTGAAGGACATGGGACAGGGGAGACTGAAGCTTTCTTT CASSEGHGTGETEAFF
- TRBJ2-1 TRBV3-1/TRBV3-2 TRBD2 TGTGCCAGCAGTCCTAGCGGGGGCAATTACAATGAGCAGTTCTTC CASSPSGGNYNEQFF